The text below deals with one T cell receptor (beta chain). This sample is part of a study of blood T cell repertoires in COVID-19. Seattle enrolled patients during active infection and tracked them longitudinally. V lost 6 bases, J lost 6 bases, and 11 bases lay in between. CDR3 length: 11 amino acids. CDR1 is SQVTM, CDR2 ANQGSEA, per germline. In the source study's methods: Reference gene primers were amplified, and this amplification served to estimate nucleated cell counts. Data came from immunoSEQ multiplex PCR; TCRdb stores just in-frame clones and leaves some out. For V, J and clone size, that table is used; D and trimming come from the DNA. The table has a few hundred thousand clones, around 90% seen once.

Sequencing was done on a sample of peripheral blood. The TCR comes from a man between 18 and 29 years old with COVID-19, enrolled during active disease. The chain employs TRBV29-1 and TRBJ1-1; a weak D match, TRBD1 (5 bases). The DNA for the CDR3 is TGCAGCGTCGCAGGGTATGCTGAAGCTTTCTTT. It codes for CSVAGYAEAFF.